Presented here are 15 T cell receptor beta chains from one specimen sequenced in a study of patients and donors after allogeneic stem cell transplantation. Using its own MiXCR run on the RT-PCR reads, TCRdb lists one record per CDR3 protein. The sample has around 150,000 distinct CDR3 sequences, about 30% seen once. Sequencing was carried out using blood, either unsorted or a sorted T cell fraction (not recorded which). All receptors derive from a human donor who was either an allogeneic HSCT recipient or a stem cell or donor lymphocyte infusion donor (not recorded which). It is not recorded whose cells these are; they may come from a transplant donor.

This clonotype was counted a few times. This sequence joins TRBV28 and TRBJ1-5; D remains unclear. Germline V gene lookup returns CDR1 MDHEN and CDR2 SYDVKM. Trimming stripped 1 base from V and 3 bases from J, with 7 bases between. CDR3 size: 14 residues. CDR3 region: CASSLFGFNQPQHF. As DNA, the CDR3 is TGTGCCAGCAGTTTATTCGGGTTCAATCAGCCCCAGCATTTT. Full variable domain (missing parts from reference TRBV28 and TRBJ1-5): DVKVTQSSRYLVKRTGEKVFLECVQDMDHENMFWYRQDPGLGLRLIYFSYDVKMKEKGDIPEGYSVSREKKERFSLILESASTNQTSMYLCASSLFGFNQPQHFGDGTRLSIL.

The chain carries TRBV20-1 and TRBJ2-5, with D perhaps TRBD1 (6 bases). Germline V CDR1 and CDR2: DFQATT, SNEGSKA (reference sequence). The V end was cut by 5 bases, the J end by 1 base, with 14 bases between. This CDR3 is 14 amino acids long. The CDR3 loop reads CSAGGWTAQETQYF. The CDR3 region has the DNA TGCAGTGCTGGAGGATGGACAGCCCAAGAGACCCAGTACTTC.

This clonotype was found a few times. V gene TRBV6-2 or TRBV6-3 combines with J gene TRBJ1-1; D is possibly TRBD1 (5 bases). Deletions cut 6 bases from V and 4 bases from J, with 9 bases between. Germline-derived CDR1 and CDR2 are MNHEY and SVGEGT. The CDR3 has 12 amino acids. The CDR3: CASRPGGTEAFF. For the CDR3, the DNA is TGTGCCAGCAGGCCCGGGGGCACTGAAGCTTTCTTT.

The DNA of the CDR3 is TGTGCCAGCAGTTACAGGGTAGCGGGAAGGGCCGAGCAGTACTTC. This codes for CASSYRVAGRAEQYF. J is TRBJ2-7 and V is TRBV6-2 or TRBV6-3; TRBD2 aligns across 8 bases. Losses at the gene ends were 2 bases for V and 6 bases for J; bases not matched to a gene: 9. CDR3 length: 15 amino acids. CDR1 MNHEY and CDR2 SVGEGT come from the germline V gene.

The chain links TRBV29-1 to TRBJ2-2; 11 bases are shared with TRBD2. The CDR3 covers 13 residues. Germline V gene lookup returns CDR1 SQVTM and CDR2 ANQGSEA. The trim removed 7 bases at V and 7 bases at J, leaving 5 bases unmatched. CDR3 amino acids: CSAASGRIGELFF. For the CDR3, the DNA is TGCAGCGCGGCTAGCGGGAGGATCGGGGAGCTGTTTTTT.

This clonotype has only a few counts. This rearrangement joins TRBV10-3 to TRBJ2-1; TRBD1 matches 10 bases. The trim removed 6 bases at V and 10 bases at J, leaving 9 bases unmatched. CDR3 size: 14 residues. The germline gives CDR1 ENHRY, CDR2 SYGVKD. The CDR3 region is CAISRDRGLSEQFF. In DNA, the CDR3 is TGTGCCATCAGCAGGGACAGGGGCCTTAGCGAGCAGTTCTTC.

This clonotype was recorded a few times. V usage is TRBV6-5 and J usage is TRBJ1-5; tentative D call: TRBD1 (6 bases). Trimming removed 8 bases from V and 2 bases from J, with 19 bases in between. This CDR3 region has 16 residues. Germline values: CDR1 MNHEY, CDR2 SVGAGI. The CDR3 loop is CASRRGAGRGNQPQHF. The CDR3 bases are TGTGCCAGCCGAAGGGGGGCAGGGAGAGGCAATCAGCCCCAGCATTTT.

The chain links TRBV5-4 to TRBJ2-7; tentatively, D is TRBD1 (6 bases). The CDR3 sequence is 15 residues long. The V gene's germline CDR1 is SGHNT and CDR2 YYREEE (reference sequence). Between the trimmed V and J ends, which lost 0 bases and 0 bases, there was a span of 10 bases. The CDR3 loop is CASSLAGALSYEQYF. Written as DNA, the CDR3 is TGTGCCAGCAGCTTGGCAGGGGCCCTCTCCTACGAGCAGTACTTC.

This CDR3 reads CSARGREMQIYGYTF. As DNA, the CDR3 is TGCAGTGCTAGGGGGAGGGAGATGCAGATCTATGGCTACACCTTC. The V and J genes are TRBV20-1 and TRBJ1-2; no firm D call. Trimming removed 3 bases from V and 4 bases from J, with 18 bases in between. The germline CDR1 and CDR2 sequences are DFQATT and SNEGSKA (reference sequence). This CDR3 contains 15 residues.

This clonotype appeared a few times. The V gene is TRBV4-3, the J gene TRBJ1-5; D may be TRBD1 (6 bases). V was shortened by 0 bases and J by 0 bases, with 24 bases between the two germline ends. The CDR3 has 21 residues. The germline V gene encodes CDR1 LGHNA and CDR2 YSLEER. CDR3 DNA: TGCGCCAGCAGCCAAGAACCCTACGCAGGGGCAACAATCTATAGCAATCAGCCCCAGCATTTT. This sequence encodes CASSQEPYAGATIYSNQPQHF.

In this sample, this clonotype turned up many times. The genes are TRBV7-9 and TRBJ1-5; D gene uncertain. Trimming pared 5 bases from V and 0 bases from J, leaving 8 bases between. CDR1 SEHNR and CDR2 FQNEAQ come from the germline V gene (reference sequence). This CDR3 is 14 amino acids long. CDR3 protein: CASSRDISNQPQHF. For the CDR3, the DNA is TGTGCCAGCAGCCGTGACATTAGCAATCAGCCCCAGCATTTT.

This rearrangement joins TRBV27 to TRBJ2-5, with 9 bases that match TRBD1. The CDR3 spans 15 residues. Germline values: CDR1 MNHEY, CDR2 SMNVEV (reference sequence). V gave up 4 bases and J gave up 5 bases; unmatched junction bases: 8. The CDR3 nucleotides are TGTGCCAGCAGTTCCCCTGGACAGGGGCGGGAGACCCAGTACTTC. It is translated as CASSSPGQGRETQYF.

The chain has TRBV29-1 and TRBJ2-1; 10 bases match TRBD2. Germline CDR1 SQVTM, CDR2 ANQGSEA. The CDR3 runs to 16 residues. Trimming at V came to 1 base and at J to 9 bases, leaving 12 bases not matched to a gene. The CDR3 nucleotides read TGCAGCGTTGAAGTAAGGCTAGCGGGAGTGGAAGGTGAGCAGTTCTTC. Protein sequence: CSVEVRLAGVEGEQFF.

The chain is built from TRBV24-1 and TRBJ2-2; no reliable D call. The CDR3 is made up of 13 amino acids. CDR1 and CDR2 from the germline V gene are KGHDR and SFDVKD. V gave up 7 bases and J gave up 7 bases, with 12 bases separating them. The CDR3: CATSDVTSGELFF. The CDR3 DNA reads TGTGCCACCAGCGATGTAACCAGCGGGGAGCTGTTTTTT.

V is TRBV4-3 and J is TRBJ1-6, with no clear D. The CDR3 sequence is 14 residues long. V was trimmed by 1 base and J by 10 bases, leaving 11 bases between them. Germline loops: CDR1 LGHNA, CDR2 YSLEER. CDR3 loop: CASSQGRRNSPLHF. DNA for the CDR3: TGCGCCAGCAGCCAAGGAAGGCGTAACTCACCCCTCCACTTT.